The following is a TCR beta chain sequence with its context. The antigen it binds to is not known. Within one base of it there is no much larger clone, and no base qualities were kept. The method was 5' RACE. These reads were obtained on an Illumina HiSeq 2000. A universal primer binding site was added through template switching, and the final cDNA carried a unique molecular identifier so that TCR cDNA molecules could be counted accurately. First-strand cDNA for TCR alpha and beta chains was synthesized from specific primers in the conserved constant-segment region. To control for contamination, every cDNA library was double barcoded, receiving both a SMART-Mk sample barcode and Illumina barcodes. TruSeq adapter sequences and Illumina sample barcodes were added in two successive PCR steps. TCR alpha and beta cDNA libraries were sequenced on the Illumina HiSeq platform with custom primers. Processing in the source paper ran as follows. MiGEC was used to process raw reads and extract unique molecular identifiers, and MiXCR was used to find CDR3 positions. For each individual, recombination models were inferred using an EM algorithm with the repgenHMM and IGoR tools. Shared clonotype analysis was performed with the tcR package in R, normalizing sharing by the product of cloneset sizes. To study raw recombination without the effects of thymic and clonal selection, out-of-frame nonproductive sequences were analyzed. TCRdb itself trimmed the public reads at Q25 with fastp, ran MiXCR and retained productive beta chains. Each CDR3 protein gets just one entry, which takes the most common genes and DNA from the rows behind it. The authors' filters were not applied to this entry. In all, the sample holds about 890,000 distinct CDR3 sequences, and 9% to 15% of those were seen once. Around 1.6% of the sample lies in the top ten.

The data were taken from a study of identical twins (dated by TCRdb to 2016 to 2018). Looking at the study overall: To test whether fetal clonotypes persist, the study used deep sequencing on TCR alpha and beta repertoires from monozygotic twins, unrelated adults of various ages, and cord blood. Replicate twin experiments were performed at different times using different library preparation protocols to rule out contamination. The full study reports these points: Because the same donors could not be followed over many years, conclusions were based on cross-sectional statistical analysis. The excess sharing between twins in beta out-of-frame sequences was weaker because fewer shared sequences reduced the signal-to-noise ratio. Zero-insertion analyses could be partly confounded by invariant T cells such as MAIT and iNKT, although diverse VJ usage argued against such confounding for most clonotypes. Abundant cord blood beta clonotypes carried fewer insertions; young adult naive repertoires showed a weaker similar trend, while memory repertoires showed none. Compared with coincidental sharing between unrelated individuals, out-of-frame TCR alpha sequences shared between twins had an excess of sequences with low generation probability. Recombination models systematically underestimated out-of-frame TCR alpha sharing in monozygotic twins but agreed with sharing between unrelated individuals.

Every donor in the study was a healthy Caucasian. Three pairs of female monozygotic twins, all aged roughly 18 to 29 years, were included in the twin cohort. Peripheral blood mononuclear cells were used as the source from which RNA for TCR libraries was isolated. The germline V gene supplies CDR1 SQVTM and CDR2 ANQGSEA. V has 4 bases trimmed and J has 7 bases trimmed; junction bases matching no gene number 21. The CDR3 holds 17 amino acids from the cysteine to the phenylalanine. Solely the CDR3 DNA is kept, with 51 bases framed from the first base. These records were also assigned to another study, of yellow fever vaccine responses in identical twins. The second investigation adds: The T cell response to vaccination in identical twins was reported by the authors to appear partly convergent and partly personalized. Focusing on identical twins, the study followed the T cell clones that responded to the vaccine, and did so with precision.

The chain was built from TRBV29-1 and TRBJ1-2; 7 bases in between match TRBD1. The source is a woman between 18 and 29 years old in good health. What was sequenced was PBMCs. At the DNA level, the sequence is TGCAGCGTTGGAGGGGGGGCCACAGGGGATAGGCCCCTTGGCTACACCTTC. Its product reads: CSVGGGATGDRPLGYTF.